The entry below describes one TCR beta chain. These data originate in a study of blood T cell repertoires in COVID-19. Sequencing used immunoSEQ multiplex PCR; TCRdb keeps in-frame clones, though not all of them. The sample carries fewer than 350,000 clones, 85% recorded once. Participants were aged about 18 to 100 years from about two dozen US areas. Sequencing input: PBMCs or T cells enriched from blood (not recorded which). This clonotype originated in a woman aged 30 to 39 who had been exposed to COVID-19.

CDR3 sequence reads: CASTAGLNTEAFF. The CDR3 DNA reads TGTGCCAGCACCGCGGGATTGAACACTGAAGCTTTCTTT. The chain employs TRBV12-3 or TRBV12-4 and TRBJ1-1; no definite D call. The V gene lost 7 bases and the J gene lost 0 bases, with 9 bases spanning the gap. CDR3 length: 13 amino acids.